The sample holds a few counts of the clone carrying this T cell receptor beta chain. What it binds is not known. Production of TCR cDNA was by 5'RACE template switching, which also added a universal primer site and UMIs. MiXCR was run by TCRdb on the 5' RACE reads, yielding one entry per CDR3 protein. The sample consists of some 120,000 distinct CDR3 sequences, more than 7.5% of them appearing once. These data originate in a study of T cells after yellow fever vaccination. Broader study findings: Abundant contaminating clonotypes from the bulk population could appear in FACS-sorted repertoires. Only a small proportion of the clonotypes turned up in both the CD4 and the CD8 compartments, likely arising from convergent recombination. Post-booster samples contained most primary-vaccination clones (about 96% CD4, about 87% CD8).

The CDR3 is 22 amino acids. V lost 4 bases and J 0 bases, leaving 31 bases between the germline ends. Germline loops: CDR1 LGHNA, CDR2 YNFKEQ. This material consisted of CD8+ T cells sorted from PBMCs, taken 45 days after the yellow fever booster vaccination. The origin of this receptor is a man aged 25-45 years who received the YFV17D yellow fever vaccine. J is TRBJ2-1 and V is TRBV4-2, with D tentatively TRBD1 (7 bases). The CDR3 loop is CASSPLIRDRVPEGPSYNEQFF. CDR3 sequence (DNA): TGTGCCAGCAGCCCCCTTATTAGAGACAGGGTGCCGGAGGGCCCCTCCTACAATGAGCAGTTCTTC.